The 32 T cell receptor beta chains given below trace back to one sample, sequenced in a study of CD8 T cells in ankylosing spondylitis. One entry per CDR3 protein, called by TCRdb with MiXCR from the 5' RACE reads. The sample records some 200,000 distinct CDR3 sequences, more than 10% being singletons. Sequencing input: blood, either unsorted or a sorted T cell fraction (not recorded which). Source of these receptors: a male donor with ankylosing spondylitis or in good health (not recorded which).

The chain carries TRBV4-1 and TRBJ2-3; D gene unclear. This CDR3 region has 14 residues. Germline V CDR1 and CDR2: MGHRA, YSYEKL. V dropped 4 bases and J dropped 1 base, with 9 bases sitting between them. CDR3 sequence reads: CASSPGPGTDTQYF. The CDR3 nucleotides read TGCGCCAGCAGCCCAGGCCCAGGCACAGATACGCAGTATTTT.

This clonotype showed up just a few times. V is TRBV10-3 and J is TRBJ1-2; maybe TRBD1 (5 bases). This CDR3 is built from 12 residues. Trimming took 8 bases from V and 8 from J, leaving 15 bases between them. Looked up from germline, CDR1 is ENHRY and CDR2 is SYGVKD. The CDR3, as DNA: TGTGCCATCGCCGGGACGGCCGGAGGCTACACCTTC. It codes for CAIAGTAGGYTF.

This clonotype was picked up many times. The chain links TRBV5-1 to TRBJ2-2; 7 nucleotides align to TRBD1. This CDR3 is 16 amino acids long. Germline CDR1 reads SGHRS; CDR2 reads YFSETQ. V shed 0 bases, J shed 6 bases, and the junction held 8 bases outside the gene matches. CDR3 sequence reads: CASSLGQGSVSGELFF. CDR3 coding DNA: TGCGCCAGCAGCTTGGGACAGGGTTCGGTATCCGGGGAGCTGTTTTTT.

This clonotype showed up just a few times. This sequence joins TRBV4-1 and TRBJ2-5, with 11 bases identical to TRBD2. The CDR3 has 17 amino acids. CDR1 is MGHRA and CDR2 is YSYEKL in the germline V gene. The J segment lost 1 base and the V segment lost 0 bases, leaving 4 bases of the junction unmatched. CDR3 nucleotides: TGCGCCAGCAGCCAAGAGGTAGCGGGGGGGACCCAAGAGACCCAGTACTTC. It codes for CASSQEVAGGTQETQYF.

The chain combines TRBV9 with TRBJ2-7, with a possible D match to TRBD2 (6 bases). Between the trimmed V and J ends, which lost 3 bases and 1 base, there was a span of 14 bases. The CDR3 is 15 residues long. Germline CDR1 reads SGDLS; CDR2 reads YYNGEE. In nucleotides, the CDR3 is TGTGCCAGCAGCGCGGGGGTGATTCCGTCCTACGAGCAGTACTTC. Its translation is CASSAGVIPSYEQYF.

This clonotype has more than one count but fewer than ten. The chain uses TRBV5-1 and TRBJ2-7; D is possibly TRBD1 or TRBD2 (5 bases each). The V gene lost 2 bases and the J gene lost 1 base, with 13 bases spanning the gap. This CDR3 contains 15 residues. Germline V gene sequence: CDR1 SGHRS, CDR2 YFSETQ. CDR3 in amino acids: CASSFGTVSSYEQYF. The CDR3 DNA sequence: TGCGCCAGCAGCTTTGGGACGGTGAGTTCCTACGAGCAGTACTTC. Full variable domain (missing parts from reference TRBV5-1 and TRBJ2-7): KAGVTQTPRYLIKTRGQQVTLSCSPISGHRSVSWYQQTPGQGLQFLFEYFSETQRNKGNFPGRFSGRQFSNSRSEMNVSTLELGDSALYLCASSFGTVSSYEQYFGPGTRLTVT.

This clonotype came up a few times. DNA of the CDR3: TGTGCCAGCAGTGCCGGGGGGCAGACGTACGAGCAGTACTTC. It specifies CASSAGGQTYEQYF. The V call is TRBV2, the J call TRBJ2-7, with TRBD2 as a possible D gene (7 bases). The CDR3 contains 14 residues. Germline loops: CDR1 SNHLY, CDR2 FYNNEI. V lost 4 bases and J lost 4, with 14 bases in between.

This clonotype was observed many times. The chain recombines TRBV7-8 with TRBJ2-7; 12 bases are a match to TRBD1. CDR3 length: 15 residues. Germline CDR1 is SGHVS and CDR2 is FQNEAQ. The V gene end was trimmed by 5 bases and the J gene end by 3 bases; junction bases not matched to a gene: 5. The CDR3: CASSPWDRGHYEQYF. DNA of the CDR3: TGTGCCAGCAGCCCATGGGACAGGGGGCACTACGAGCAGTACTTC.

This clonotype showed up many times. The chain's CDR3 is CASSSSRVYGEDTQYF. CDR3 nucleotides: TGTGCCAGCAGTTCCTCAAGGGTTTATGGGGAGGATACGCAGTATTTT. This chain connects TRBV27 to TRBJ2-3, with D tentatively TRBD2 (5 bases). The CDR3 covers 16 residues. CDR1 is MNHEY, CDR2 SMNVEV, per germline (reference sequence). The germline V and J ends were trimmed by 4 bases and 6 bases, with 20 bases remaining between them.

This clonotype was counted only a few times. The chain couples TRBV7-7 to TRBJ2-2; 8 bases map to TRBD1. The CDR3 is made up of 14 amino acids. Germline CDR1 SSHAT, CDR2 FNYEAQ (reference sequence). The J segment lost 7 bases and the V segment lost 5 bases, leaving 6 bases of the junction unmatched. CDR3 amino acids: CASSLWDRSGELFF. CDR3 coding DNA: TGTGCCAGCAGCCTCTGGGACAGGAGCGGGGAGCTGTTTTTT.

This clonotype was counted a few times. The chain recombines TRBV7-9 with TRBJ2-3; D ambiguous. The CDR3 spans 12 residues. V was clipped by 5 bases and J by 5 bases, with 8 bases between them. Germline assignment: CDR1 SEHNR and CDR2 FQNEAQ (reference sequence). The CDR3 spells CASSPLLDTQYF. Written as DNA, the CDR3 is TGTGCCAGCAGCCCCCTCTTAGATACGCAGTATTTT.

The V gene is TRBV10-3, the J gene TRBJ1-6; D call uncertain. Trimming left V 4 bases short and J 7 bases short, with 8 bases between. CDR1 is ENHRY, CDR2 SYGVKD, per germline. This CDR3 is built from 13 residues. The CDR3 loop reads CAISGDGNSPLHF. The CDR3 nucleotides read TGTGCCATCAGTGGCGACGGGAATTCACCCCTCCACTTT.

This clonotype was picked up many times. This sequence joins TRBV7-8 and TRBJ1-2; D perhaps matches TRBD1 (5 bases). Looked up from germline, CDR1 is SGHVS and CDR2 is FQNEAQ. The CDR3 sequence is 14 residues long. Deletions cut 1 base from V and 5 bases from J, with 11 bases between. CDR3 bases: TGTGCCAGCAGCTTAGTCGGGGGATGGTATGGCTACACCTTC. This translates into CASSLVGGWYGYTF.

This clonotype has at least ten counts. The chain links TRBV4-1 to TRBJ2-3, with 10 bases matching TRBD1. V lost 4 bases to trimming and J lost 6 bases; unmatched junction nucleotides: 4. This CDR3 is built from 14 residues. Looked up from germline, CDR1 is MGHRA and CDR2 is YSYEKL. As DNA, the CDR3 is TGCGCCAGCAGCCTTTTGGACAGGGGGGATACGCAGTATTTT. Residues: CASSLLDRGDTQYF.

The rearrangement links TRBV2 to TRBJ2-1; 9 nucleotides line up with TRBD1. The junction had 9 bases not matched to a gene; V was cut back by 10 bases and J by 2 bases. CDR3 size: 15 residues. The germline CDR1 and CDR2 sequences are SNHLY and FYNNEI. The CDR3 bases are TGTGCCATTTCGGGACAGGGCGGAACCTACAATGAGCAGTTCTTC. It is translated as CAISGQGGTYNEQFF.

The rearrangement joins TRBV30 to TRBJ2-3; D is ambiguous. The CDR3 is 14 residues long. Germline CDR1 GTSNPN, CDR2 SVGIG (reference sequence). Trimming stripped 6 bases from V and 0 bases from J, with 13 bases between. CDR3 sequence reads: CACPRTYSTDTQYF. CDR3 bases: TGTGCCTGCCCTCGGACGTATAGCACAGATACGCAGTATTTT.

The chain links TRBV20-1 to TRBJ1-2; tentatively, D is TRBD1 (5 bases). Between the trimmed V and J ends, which lost 0 bases and 4 bases, there was a span of 9 bases. In germline, CDR1 is DFQATT, CDR2 SNEGSKA (reference sequence). This CDR3 has 13 residues. Here the CDR3 DNA reads TGCAGTGCTAGAGATGGGACGGTCTATGGCTACACCTTC. Translated, it gives CSARDGTVYGYTF.

This clonotype occurred many times. J is TRBJ2-5 and V is TRBV5-1; 7 bases match TRBD1. The V gene's germline CDR1 is SGHRS and CDR2 YFSETQ. V gave up 4 bases and J gave up 7 bases; unmatched junction bases: 13. The CDR3 loop spans 15 amino acids. The CDR3 DNA follows: TGCGCCAGCAGCGTTGGTTGGGACAGTTCAGGGACCCAGTACTTC. Protein product: CASSVGWDSSGTQYF.

This sequence joins TRBV4-2 and TRBJ2-7; 12 bases match TRBD1. Germline V gene lookup returns CDR1 LGHNA and CDR2 YNFKEQ. This CDR3 comprises 17 residues. Losses at the gene ends were 0 bases for V and 6 bases for J; bases not matched to a gene: 9. The CDR3 protein is CASSQDSGTGGFLEQYF. In DNA, the CDR3 is TGTGCCAGCAGCCAAGATTCCGGGACAGGGGGCTTCCTCGAGCAGTACTTC.

This sequence joins TRBV21-1 and TRBJ2-7. TRBV21-1 is annotated as a pseudogene. There are 13 residues in the CDR3. The CDR3 protein is CASSKVGWGEQYF. The DNA of the CDR3 is TGTGCCAGCAGCAAAGTTGGGTGGGGCGAGCAGTACTTC.

This clonotype is medium-sized (0.01 to 0.1%) by share. This rearrangement joins TRBV9 to TRBJ1-1, with unresolved D. CDR1 is SGDLS and CDR2 is YYNGEE in the germline V gene. The length of the CDR3 is 13 residues. V was trimmed by 2 bases and J by 1 base, leaving 6 bases between them. CDR3 DNA: TGTGCCAGCAGCGTGGACGGGAACACTGAAGCTTTCTTT. Translation gives CASSVDGNTEAFF.

This clonotype was seen only a few times. The V call is TRBV6-5, the J call TRBJ2-2; D may be TRBD1 or TRBD2 (5 bases each). The CDR3 totals 12 residues. Trimming stripped 2 bases from V and 8 bases from J, with 6 bases between. Per the germline V gene, CDR1 is MNHEY and CDR2 is SVGAGI. CDR3 coding DNA: TGTGCCAGCAGTTACGGGGGAGGGGAGCTGTTTTTT. Translating it yields CASSYGGGELFF.

This clonotype was picked up many times. The V call is TRBV29-1, the J call TRBJ2-5, with D uncertain. V lost 3 bases and J lost 0, with 11 bases in between. This CDR3 contains 14 residues. Germline V gene sequence: CDR1 SQVTM, CDR2 ANQGSEA. CDR3 sequence (DNA): TGCAGCGTTGACATCCCCTTGTACCAAGAGACCCAGTACTTC. Its protein is CSVDIPLYQETQYF.

This clonotype showed up just a few times. The chain uses TRBV3-1 and TRBJ1-1; 7 bases map to TRBD1. With V trimmed by 1 base and J by 5 bases, 10 bases remained unmatched. CDR1 is LGHDT and CDR2 is YNNKEL in the germline V gene (reference sequence). The CDR3 loop spans 16 amino acids. The CDR3 loop is CASSQGQGFRGTEAFF. The DNA of the CDR3 is TGTGCCAGCAGCCAAGGACAGGGATTTAGGGGAACTGAAGCTTTCTTT.

V gene TRBV5-1 combines with J gene TRBJ2-3, with 7 bases aligning to TRBD2. This CDR3 contains 16 residues. Germline V lookup: CDR1 SGHRS, CDR2 YFSETQ. The trim removed 1 base at V and 2 bases at J, leaving 7 bases unmatched. This CDR3 reads CASSLPGGGLTDTQYF. DNA for the CDR3: TGCGCCAGCAGCTTGCCGGGCGGGGGACTCACAGATACGCAGTATTTT. Complete variable domain (other parts from reference TRBV5-1 and TRBJ2-3): KAGVTQTPRYLIKTRGQQVTLSCSPISGHRSVSWYQQTPGQGLQFLFEYFSETQRNKGNFPGRFSGRQFSNSRSEMNVSTLELGDSALYLCASSLPGGGLTDTQYFGPGTRLTVL.

This clonotype was seen only once. A much larger clone sits a single nucleotide away, making a read error possible. The chain's CDR3 is CASSPGTASQYF. The DNA for the CDR3 is TGTGCCAGCAGTCCCGGGACAGCGTCGCAGTATTTT. The chain couples TRBV12-3 or TRBV12-4 to TRBJ2-3; TRBD1 matches at 7 bases. The CDR3 extends over 12 amino acids. V shed 5 bases and J 10 bases; nucleotides not matched to a gene: 6.

This clonotype was counted between two and nine times. The chain has TRBV4-1 and TRBJ2-7, with TRBD1 as a possible D gene (6 bases). Germline V lookup: CDR1 MGHRA, CDR2 YSYEKL. V lost 4 bases, J lost 3 bases, and 16 bases lay in between. CDR3 length: 15 amino acids. The CDR3 reads CASSPRQATLYEQYF. CDR3 DNA: TGCGCCAGCAGCCCACGACAGGCGACCCTCTACGAGCAGTACTTC.

This chain joins TRBV20-1 and TRBJ2-1, with 12 bases fitting TRBD2. This CDR3 contains 16 residues. Germline CDR1 is DFQATT and CDR2 is SNEGSKA (reference sequence). Unmatched junction bases numbered 11, after V lost 3 bases and J lost 8 bases. CDR3 in DNA: TGCAGTGCTAGGGGGCTAGCGGGAGGGCCTATCGATGAGCAGTTCTTC. It specifies CSARGLAGGPIDEQFF.

This chain joins TRBV7-9 and TRBJ1-2; no clear D. The CDR3 has 11 amino acids. Germline lookup yields CDR1 SEHNR and CDR2 FQNEAQ (reference sequence). V was cut by 11 bases and J by 8 bases, with 15 bases left in between. The CDR3 loop reads CALDPGIGYTF. CDR3 DNA sequence: TGTGCCTTAGATCCGGGTATCGGCTACACCTTC. Full variable domain (remainder filled in from reference TRBV7-9 and TRBJ1-2): DTGVSQNPRHKITKRGQNVTFRCDPISEHNRLYWYRQTLGQGPEFLTYFQNEAQLEKSRLLSDRFSAERPKGSFSTLEIQRTEQGDSAMYLCALDPGIGYTFGSGTRLTVV.

This chain joins TRBV6-1 and TRBJ2-1, with 7 nucleotides matching TRBD1. The J segment lost 0 bases and the V segment lost 7 bases, leaving 6 bases of the junction unmatched. This CDR3 contains 15 residues. The germline V gene encodes CDR1 MNHNS and CDR2 SASEGT. CDR3 residues: CASTPTGASYNEQFF. In DNA, the CDR3 is TGTGCCAGCACTCCTACAGGGGCCTCCTACAATGAGCAGTTCTTC.

V gene TRBV7-2 combines with J gene TRBJ2-7; no clear D. Looked up from germline, CDR1 is SGHTA and CDR2 is FQGNSA. This CDR3 has 14 amino acids. Trimming stripped 5 bases from V and 3 bases from J, with 14 bases between. The CDR3 is CASSPFPAHYEQYF. The CDR3 DNA follows: TGTGCCAGCAGCCCCTTTCCGGCACACTACGAGCAGTACTTC.

This clonotype was detected once. The chain joins TRBV9 to TRBJ2-1; D gene ambiguous. This CDR3 region has 14 residues. Germline V gene sequence: CDR1 SGDLS, CDR2 YYNGEE. V dropped 0 bases and J dropped 6 bases, with 10 bases sitting between them. This CDR3 is CASSVATSINEQFF. The DNA of the CDR3 is TGTGCCAGCAGCGTAGCTACGTCGATCAATGAGCAGTTCTTC.